This TCR beta chain was recorded in a study of graft-versus-host responses after intestinal transplantation. About the study: Recipients got multivisceral, liver-intestinal, or isolated intestinal transplants.

The protocol was immunoSEQ multiplex PCR, while the TCRdb copy is restricted to in-frame clones and leaves out a portion. The sample shows 84,000 or so clones, 90% to 95% of them seen only once. With V trimmed by 8 bases and J by 7 bases, 9 bases remained unmatched. CDR1 is MNHEY, CDR2 SVGAGI, per germline. CDR3 length: 14 amino acids. Study-wide points: Marrow from the recipient contained GvH clones, some of which had appeared first in ileum or blood. Allograft graft-versus-host to host-versus-graft clonal ratios ran high in patients with graft-donor T cell macrochimerism. Early post-transplant falls in HvG clones accompanied the peak levels of circulating GvH clones.

With regard to this clone: Its antigen is undetermined.

The sequences come from unstimulated CD8+ T cells sorted from spleen or lymph node cells, collected before transplant. The chain couples TRBV6-5 to TRBJ1-5; 9 bases are a match to TRBD1. The sequence was collected from a human donor who was the organ donor for an intestinal transplant. The CDR3 region is CASSSGQGIQPQHF. The CDR3 bases are TGTGCCAGCTCCTCGGGACAGGGTATACAGCCCCAGCATTTT.